A selection of T cell receptor beta chains follows, all from one sample in a study of cytomegalovirus exposure and HLA in healthy donors. The repertoire was sequenced with immunoSEQ multiplex PCR; TCRdb's copy has only in-frame clones and lacks some. The repertoire has about 130,000 clones, 81% of them found once; the top ten carry about 3.9%. Sequencing used PBMCs. Every receptor here comes from a man younger than 30 in good health and CMV-seropositive. The CDR3 runs from the conserved cysteine through the conserved F or W. Fields, in order: D gene, J gene, V gene, clone size, CDR3 DNA, CDR3 protein. D genes are given only for firm matches. Expanded clones are given a class, and other clones once, few, many or no size at all.

>TRBD2|TRBJ2-1|TRBV19|.
TGTGCCAGTAGGGGGAAACGACTAGCGGGGGTGAACGAGCAGTTCTTC
CASRGKRLAGVNEQFF
>.|TRBJ1-1|TRBV30|.
TGTGCCTTCCTCTTTGGGGAGGGGAACACTGAAGCTTTCTTT
CAFLFGEGNTEAFF
>.|TRBJ2-5|TRBV9|.
TGTGCCAGCAGCGTAGACCCCGGGCAAGAGACCCAGTACTTC
CASSVDPGQETQYF
>.|TRBJ2-3|TRBV7-9|once
TGTGCCAGCAGCCAAAGCACAGATACGCAGTATTTT
CASSQSTDTQYF
>TRBD1|TRBJ1-1|TRBV18|.
TGTGCCAGCTCACCAAGGACAGGGGGCACTGAAGCTTTCTTT
CASSPRTGGTEAFF
>.|TRBJ2-7|TRBV7-9|.
TGTGCCAGCAGCTTAGGGGCCAACTCCTACGAGCAGTACTTC
CASSLGANSYEQYF
>.|TRBJ2-7|TRBV4-1|.
TGCGCCAGCAGCCCTGGGCCTGCCTCCTACGAGCAGTACTTC
CASSPGPASYEQYF
>TRBD1|TRBJ1-2|TRBV7-2|.
TGTGCCAGCAGCTCGCTAGCCCCGGGACAGGGAGTGAGGGGCTACACCTTC
CASSSLAPGQGVRGYTF
>.|TRBJ1-1|TRBV5-1|once
TGCGCCAGCAGCGATGCAGGGTTCGCTGAAGCTTTCTTT
CASSDAGFAEAFF
>.|TRBJ2-3|TRBV19|.
TGTGCCAGTAGTATAGTAAGCCTAACAGATACGCAGTATTTT
CASSIVSLTDTQYF
>.|TRBJ1-1|TRBV4-3|.
TGCGCCAGCAGCCAAGAAGCCGGGAACCTGAACACTGAAGCTTTCTTT
CASSQEAGNLNTEAFF
>TRBD2|TRBJ2-7|TRBV4-3|.
TGCGCCAGCAGCCAAGAAGCGGGAGGCCAGACCTACGAGCAGTACTTC
CASSQEAGGQTYEQYF
>TRBD2|TRBJ2-7|TRBV2|.
TGTGCCAGCAGTGTAACTCCCCAGCCTGGGCGGGAGGGTAGCTCCTACGAGCAGTACTTC
CASSVTPQPGREGSSYEQYF
>.|TRBJ1-1|TRBV20-1|.
TGCAGTGCTAGAGATGGCACGACTTTCTTT
CSARDGTTFF
>.|TRBJ2-5|TRBV5-5|.
TGTGCCAGCAGCAGCTCCGAGACCCAGTACTTC
CASSSSETQYF
>.|TRBJ2-3|TRBV7-2|.
TGTGCCAGCAGCTTAGGGACAGTCACAGATACGCAGTATTTT
CASSLGTVTDTQYF
>.|TRBJ2-5|TRBV11-2|.
TGTGCCAGCAGCTTAGCAGGGTCAGAGACCCAGTACTTC
CASSLAGSETQYF
>TRBD1|TRBJ1-5|TRBV7-2|.
TGTGCCAGCAGCCAGGAGGGGGCAAGAGTTCAGCCCCAGCATTTT
CASSQEGARVQPQHF
>.|TRBJ1-2|TRBV30|.
TGTGCCGGGGACATGATGGGCTACACCTTC
CAGDMMGYTF
>.|TRBJ2-7|TRBV6-6|once
TGTGCCAGCAGTTCCCCGTACAGCAACAGGGAGCAGTACTTC
CASSSPYSNREQYF
>.|TRBJ1-3|TRBV6-6|.
TGTGCCAGCAGTACCGGAGGCACTGGAAACACCATATATTTT
CASSTGGTGNTIYF
>.|TRBJ1-1|TRBV25-1|.
TGTGCCAGCACCGACAAGCCGGACACTGAAGCTTTCTTT
CASTDKPDTEAFF
>TRBD1|TRBJ2-6|TRBV4-1|.
TGCGCCAGCAGCCCTCAACAGGGGGCTGGGGCCAACGTCCTGACTTTC
CASSPQQGAGANVLTF
>.|TRBJ2-7|TRBV7-2|.
TGTGCCAGCAGTCTCGACAGGGAGGCCGAGCAGTACTTC
CASSLDREAEQYF
>.|TRBJ2-1|TRBV2|.
TGTGCCAGCAGTGAAAGTCGGACTGCCCCAGATGAGCAGTTCTTC
CASSESRTAPDEQFF
>.|TRBJ1-3|TRBV6-5|.
TGTGCCAGTTTCGACAGACTCTCTGGAAACACCATATATTTT
CASFDRLSGNTIYF
>TRBD2|TRBJ2-1|TRBV15|.
TGTGCCACCAGCAGAGTTCCTAGCGGGAGCTCCTACAATGAGCAGTTCTTC
CATSRVPSGSSYNEQFF
>.|TRBJ2-6|TRBV7-9|.
TGTGCCAGCAGCTTTCTTACAGGGCTCTCTGGGGCCAACGTCCTGACTTTC
CASSFLTGLSGANVLTF
>.|TRBJ1-5|TRBV6-5|few
TGTGCCAGCAGAAGACAGAGAGATCAGCCCCAGCATTTT
CASRRQRDQPQHF
>TRBD2|TRBJ2-1|TRBV7-2|.
TGTGCCAGCAGCTCGAAGGGACTAGCGGGAGCACATGAGCAGTTCTTC
CASSSKGLAGAHEQFF
>TRBD1|TRBJ2-5|TRBV7-2|.
TGTGCCAGCAGCCTCAGGGGGCTGGAGGAGACCCAGTACTTC
CASSLRGLEETQYF
>.|TRBJ2-1|TRBV4-3|.
TGCGCCAGCAGCCTACGGGACGGGAGAGAGATCCCCTACAATGAGCAGTTCTTC
CASSLRDGREIPYNEQFF
>TRBD1|TRBJ2-2|TRBV29-1|.
TGCAGCGTTGGGGGAATGGACAGGACTCCCGCGAACACCGGGGAGCTGTTTTTT
CSVGGMDRTPANTGELFF
>.|TRBJ2-3|TRBV11-3|.
TGTGCCAGCAGCGGCGACGGGGAGGATACGCAGTATTTT
CASSGDGEDTQYF
>.|TRBJ2-5|TRBV10-2|.
TGCGCCAGCAGTGATGTGCGGGATCGGGGGGAGACCCAGTACTTC
CASSDVRDRGETQYF
>TRBD1|TRBJ1-1|TRBV9|few
TGTGCCAGCAGCGCCCCAGGGGGGACGAACACTGAAGCTTTCTTT
CASSAPGGTNTEAFF
>TRBD2|TRBJ2-1|TRBV6-5|.
TGTGCCAGCAAACCTAGCGGGAGGTACAATGAGCAGTTCTTC
CASKPSGRYNEQFF
>.|TRBJ2-3|TRBV2|.
TGTGCCAGCAGTCTTAGCACAGATACGCAGTATTTT
CASSLSTDTQYF
>TRBD1|TRBJ2-7|TRBV4-3|.
TGCGCCAGCAGCCAATACTCGTCCGGGACAGGGGAAGTCTACGAGCAGTACTTC
CASSQYSSGTGEVYEQYF
>TRBD1|TRBJ2-7|TRBV6-1|.
TGTGCCAGCAACCGGGACAGGGCCTACGAGCAGTACTTC
CASNRDRAYEQYF
>TRBD1|TRBJ1-2|TRBV14|.
TGTGCCAGCAGCCCTCTTGGGACAGGGAATGGCTACACCTTC
CASSPLGTGNGYTF
>.|TRBJ1-2|TRBV7-9|few
TGTGCCAGCAGCTTAGCCGGGACTGAGCACGGCTACACCTTC
CASSLAGTEHGYTF
>.|TRBJ2-1|TRBV19|.
TGTGCCAGTAGTATGGGGCGGTACAATGAGCAGTTCTTC
CASSMGRYNEQFF
>TRBD2|TRBJ2-2|TRBV4-1|.
TGCGCCAGCAGCCATCCTCAGGGAAGCGGGGGGGCAACCGGGGAGCTGTTTTTT
CASSHPQGSGGATGELFF
>TRBD2|TRBJ2-4|TRBV7-2|.
TGTGCCAGCAGCTTATCTAGCGGACCTATTCAGTACTTC
CASSLSSGPIQYF
>.|TRBJ2-1|TRBV19|.
TGTGCCAGTAGTTCCCGAGGGTTTCATGGTTACAATGAGCAGTTCTTC
CASSSRGFHGYNEQFF
>TRBD2|TRBJ2-7|TRBV9|.
TGTGCCAGCAGCGTAGGGCAGGGAGGGTACGAGCAGTACTTC
CASSVGQGGYEQYF
>TRBD1|TRBJ1-5|TRBV6-5|.
TGTGCCAGCAGACCCCAGGACAGGGGAAATCAGCCCCAGCATTTT
CASRPQDRGNQPQHF
>TRBD1|TRBJ2-2|TRBV10-3|.
TGTGCCATCGGGCGACAGGGGCGGAACACCGGGGAGCTGTTTTTT
CAIGRQGRNTGELFF
>.|TRBJ2-7|TRBV6-1|.
TGTGCCAGCAGTGAAGACTTCTCCTACGAGCAGTACTTC
CASSEDFSYEQYF
>.|TRBJ2-7|TRBV30|.
TGTGCCTGGAGCCTAGCGTCCTACGAGCAGTACTTC
CAWSLASYEQYF
>TRBD1|TRBJ1-4|TRBV30|.
TGTGCCTGGAGTCTATGGACAGGGGCGGATGAAAAACTGTTTTTT
CAWSLWTGADEKLFF
>.|TRBJ1-1|TRBV10-3|.
TGTGCCATCAGTGAGTCGAAAGGGACACCCAACACTGAAGCTTTCTTT
CAISESKGTPNTEAFF
>TRBD2|TRBJ2-3|TRBV13|.
TGTGCCAGCAGCTCGCCACGACTAGCCCCAGATACGCAGTATTTT
CASSSPRLAPDTQYF
>.|TRBJ2-7|TRBV11-2|.
TGTGCCAGCAGCTTAGATGGCCTCAGCTACGAGCAGTACTTC
CASSLDGLSYEQYF
>.|TRBJ2-1|TRBV5-6|.
TGTGCCAGCCTCGATTATCCCGCGAGCAATGAGCAGTTCTTC
CASLDYPASNEQFF